These T cell receptor beta chains were read from a single sample in a study of shared clonotypes between healthy human individuals. Generated by immunoSEQ multiplex PCR, the TCRdb table keeps only in-frame clones and is missing some. The sample holds about 2.3 million clones, 80% to 95% seen once. Specimen: naive CD4+ T cells from PBMCs. These receptors were taken from a man aged 18 to 29 in good health. Some clones in this sample may be carry-over from other donors' samples. CDR3s include the opening cysteine and the closing phenylalanine or tryptophan. The D gene is left open where the match is weak. Not every row has a clone size; where given, it reads once, few, many or a size class.

>few|-|TRBV9|TRBJ1-1
CASGSSLNTEAFF
TGTGCCAGCGGAAGTAGCCTGAACACTGAAGCTTTCTTT
>-|TRBD1|TRBV19|TRBJ2-2
CASSRGMRGRHGELFF
TGTGCCAGTAGTAGAGGCATGAGGGGGCGCCACGGGGAGCTGTTTTTT
>-|-|TRBV5-6|TRBJ1-1
CASRYRRDGGKAFF
TGTGCCAGCAGGTACCGCCGGGACGGGGGAAAAGCTTTCTTT
>-|TRBD2|TRBV4-1|TRBJ2-7
CASSQVTTSDYEQYF
TGCGCCAGCAGCCAAGTTACCACTAGCGACTACGAGCAGTACTTC
>-|-|TRBV18|TRBJ1-2
CASSPALQGFGYTF
TGTGCCAGCTCACCAGCGTTACAGGGATTTGGCTACACCTTC
>-|TRBD2|TRBV6-4|TRBJ2-3
CASSETSGESAQYF
TGTGCCAGCAGTGAGACTAGCGGGGAGTCGGCGCAGTATTTT
>once|TRBD2|TRBV5-1|TRBJ2-5
CASSAAGTSEETQYF
TGCGCCAGCAGCGCAGCCGGGACTAGCGAAGAGACCCAGTACTTC
>-|-|TRBV6-5|TRBJ1-1
CASSYSGQGRTEAFF
TGTGCCAGCAGTTACTCAGGTCAGGGGCGGACTGAAGCTTTCTTT
>-|-|TRBV10-3|TRBJ2-3
CAISDPTVGDTQYF
TGTGCCATCAGTGATCCGACAGTGGGAGATACGCAGTATTTT
>-|-|TRBV11-1|TRBJ2-1
CASSLLFNNEQFF
TGTGCCAGCAGCTTACTGTTCAACAATGAGCAGTTCTTC
>-|TRBD2|TRBV29-1|TRBJ2-3
CSVALAGSTDTQYF
TGCAGCGTTGCGCTAGCGGGAAGCACAGATACGCAGTATTTT
>-|-|TRBV11-2|TRBJ2-1
CASSFRMTGVRYNEQFF
TGTGCCAGCAGCTTTAGGATGACGGGAGTTCGCTACAATGAGCAGTTCTTC
>-|TRBD2|TRBV4-1|TRBJ2-1
CASSRGLAGANEQFF
TGCGCCAGCAGCCGAGGACTAGCGGGAGCAAATGAGCAGTTCTTC
>once|TRBD1|TRBV5-4|TRBJ1-4
CASSPGGAQGGTNEKLFF
TGTGCCAGCAGCCCAGGGGGCGCGCAGGGGGGGACTAATGAAAAACTGTTTTTT
>-|TRBD1|TRBV2|TRBJ1-5
CASTASGTGINQPQHF
TGTGCCAGCACCGCCTCTGGGACAGGGATCAATCAGCCCCAGCATTTT
>once|-|TRBV18|TRBJ1-3
CASSPAARDTIYF
TGTGCCAGCTCACCAGCCGCTAGAGACACCATATATTTT
>-|-|TRBV9|TRBJ2-1
CASSTGTSNEQFF
TGTGCCAGCAGCACCGGGACCAGCAATGAGCAGTTCTTC
>-|TRBD2|TRBV28|TRBJ2-3
CASSLWALAGSTDTQYF
TGTGCCAGCAGTTTATGGGCCCTAGCGGGCAGCACAGATACGCAGTATTTT
>-|TRBD2|TRBV7-3|TRBJ2-1
CASSLLGLAGDSEQFF
TGTGCCAGCAGCCTACTCGGACTAGCGGGAGATAGTGAGCAGTTCTTC
>-|TRBD1|TRBV28|TRBJ1-2
CASSSGQGAGNYGYTF
TGTGCCAGCAGTTCCGGACAGGGGGCCGGGAACTATGGCTACACCTTC
>-|TRBD2|TRBV7-2|TRBJ2-7
CASSSGTSGYEQYF
TGTGCCAGCAGCTCCGGGACTAGCGGCTACGAGCAGTACTTC
>-|-|TRBV5-4|TRBJ1-2
CASSLNPVGSYGYTF
TGTGCCAGCAGCTTGAACCCGGTAGGGAGCTATGGCTACACCTTC
>once|-|TRBV15|TRBJ2-6
CATMTSGANVLTF
TGTGCCACCATGACTTCTGGGGCCAACGTCCTGACTTTC
>-|-|TRBV5-1|TRBJ1-4
CASSLRLWGLGEKLFF
TGCGCCAGCAGCTTGCGTCTGTGGGGGCTCGGGGAAAAACTGTTTTTT
>-|-|TRBV6-4|TRBJ2-1
CASSVELAGNEQFF
TGTGCCAGCAGTGTTGAATTAGCTGGCAATGAGCAGTTCTTC
>-|TRBD2|TRBV15|TRBJ2-7
CATSRDRGGPYEQYF
TGTGCCACCAGCAGAGATCGCGGGGGACCCTACGAGCAGTACTTC
>-|-|TRBV28|TRBJ1-5
CASTDPRGGNQPQHF
TGTGCCAGCACCGATCCTAGGGGGGGCAATCAGCCCCAGCATTTT
>once|-|TRBV29-1|TRBJ2-3
CSVVGLFFGTDTQYF
TGCAGCGTCGTCGGATTGTTTTTCGGCACAGATACGCAGTATTTT
>-|TRBD1|TRBV9|TRBJ1-2
CASSALGTADYYGYTF
TGTGCCAGCAGCGCCCTGGGGACAGCTGATTACTATGGCTACACCTTC
>few|TRBD1|TRBV5-1|TRBJ2-7
CASCDPQGSYEQYF
TGCGCCAGCTGCGACCCACAGGGGTCGTACGAGCAGTACTTC
>-|-|TRBV7-9|TRBJ1-1
CASSLDSPNTEAFF
TGTGCCAGCAGCTTAGACTCCCCGAACACTGAAGCTTTCTTT
>-|-|TRBV2|TRBJ1-2
CASSENGRNYGYTF
TGTGCCAGCAGTGAAAACGGACGGAACTATGGCTACACCTTC
>-|-|TRBV28|TRBJ2-7
CASSPQVSEQYF
TGTGCCAGCAGCCCACAGGTGTCCGAGCAGTACTTC
>-|TRBD1|TRBV28|TRBJ2-3
CASSWTGERDTQYF
TGTGCCAGCAGTTGGACAGGGGAAAGAGATACGCAGTATTTT
>-|-|TRBV28|TRBJ2-3
CASSSLRGGTDTQYF
TGTGCCAGCAGTTCTCTTAGGGGGGGGACAGATACGCAGTATTTT
>-|-|TRBV28|TRBJ2-7
CASSTLAEQYF
TGTGCCAGCAGTACGCTAGCAGAGCAGTACTTC
>few|TRBD1|TRBV28|TRBJ1-5
CASSSTLGQGGQPQHF
TGTGCCAGCAGTTCCACCCTTGGACAGGGTGGTCAGCCCCAGCATTTT
>-|-|TRBV30|TRBJ2-7
CAWGGSAEQYF
TGTGCCTGGGGGGGATCGGCCGAGCAGTACTTC
>-|TRBD2|TRBV28|TRBJ2-7
CASSFASFGTSGSYEQYF
TGTGCCAGCAGTTTTGCCAGCTTCGGGACTAGCGGATCCTACGAGCAGTACTTC
>-|TRBD1|TRBV7-9|TRBJ2-3
CASSERQGGETQYF
TGTGCCAGCAGCGAGCGACAGGGTGGAGAGACGCAGTATTTT
>-|TRBD1|TRBV7-2|TRBJ2-7
CASSIGTGEYEQYF
TGTGCCAGCAGCATTGGGACAGGGGAGTACGAGCAGTACTTC
>-|-|TRBV29-1|TRBJ2-7
CSVGTSAYEQYF
TGCAGCGTCGGGACAAGTGCCTACGAGCAGTACTTC
>-|-|TRBV7-9|TRBJ1-2
CASSLVAIQGGYTF
TGTGCCAGCAGCTTGGTTGCCATCCAGGGCGGCTACACCTTC
>few|TRBD2|TRBV5-1|TRBJ2-3
CASSSAGGSTDTQYF
TGCGCCAGCAGCTCAGCGGGAGGGAGCACAGATACGCAGTATTTT
>once|TRBD1|TRBV5-1|TRBJ2-2
CASSPTGPNTGELFF
TGCGCCAGCAGCCCGACAGGGCCGAACACCGGGGAGCTGTTTTTT
>-|-|TRBV28|TRBJ2-4
CASSLDLAKNIQYF
TGTGCCAGCAGTTTAGATCTAGCCAAAAACATTCAGTACTTC
>-|-|TRBV7-2|TRBJ2-5
CASSLNQGPAAQYF
TGTGCCAGCAGCCTCAATCAGGGGCCCGCGGCCCAGTACTTC
>few|-|TRBV7-9|TRBJ1-3
CASSLHGNTIYF
TGTGCCAGCAGCTTACATGGAAACACCATATATTTT
>-|TRBD1|TRBV10-3|TRBJ2-7
CAISERGGQGPYEQYF
TGTGCCATCAGTGAGAGGGGGGGACAGGGCCCCTACGAGCAGTACTTC
>-|TRBD1|TRBV29-1|TRBJ2-5
CSVDGQGRGETQYF
TGCAGCGTTGATGGACAGGGAAGGGGGGAGACCCAGTACTTC
>-|-|TRBV30|TRBJ1-2
CAWRGVGRNYGYTF
TGTGCCTGGAGGGGAGTGGGCCGGAACTATGGCTACACCTTC
>once|-|TRBV2|TRBJ2-3
CASSVRSTDTQYF
TGTGCCAGCAGCGTCAGGAGCACAGATACGCAGTATTTT